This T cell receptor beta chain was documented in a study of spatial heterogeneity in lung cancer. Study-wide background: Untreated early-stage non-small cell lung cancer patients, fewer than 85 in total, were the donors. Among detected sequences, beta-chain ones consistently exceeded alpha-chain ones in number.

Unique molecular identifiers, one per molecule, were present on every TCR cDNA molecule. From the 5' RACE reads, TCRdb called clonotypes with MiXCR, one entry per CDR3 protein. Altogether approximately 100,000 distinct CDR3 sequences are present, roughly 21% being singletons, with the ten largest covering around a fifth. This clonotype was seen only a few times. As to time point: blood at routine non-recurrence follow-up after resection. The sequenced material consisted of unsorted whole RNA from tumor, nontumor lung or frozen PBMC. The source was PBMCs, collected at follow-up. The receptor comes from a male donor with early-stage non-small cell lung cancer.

Here the CDR3 DNA reads TGTGCCAGTAGTCTGGGACAGGGGAAGTTAGTTGCAGATACGCAGTATTTT. As protein: CASSLGQGKLVADTQYF. V gene TRBV19 combines with J gene TRBJ2-3, with 10 bases aligning to TRBD1. The CDR3 runs 17 residues. In germline, CDR1 is LNHDA, CDR2 SQIVND (reference sequence). V gave up 5 bases and J gave up 4 bases; unmatched junction bases: 12.